This entry describes one T cell receptor (beta chain). Sequencing used immunoSEQ multiplex PCR; TCRdb keeps in-frame clones, though not all of them. The data contain more than 2,000 clones, roughly 76% of them singletons. Germline-derived CDR1 and CDR2 are GTSNPN and SVGIG (reference sequence). Trimming removed 0 bases at V and 5 bases at J, with 16 bases between. The CDR3 is 16 residues long. The data derive from a study of high-grade serous ovarian cancer treatment subgroups. Tumor tissue was taken before any definitive surgery or chemotherapy was given. Source material: tumor tissue. V gene TRBV30 combines with J gene TRBJ1-4; possibly TRBD1 for D (5 bases). The clonotype was recovered from a human donor with high-grade serous ovarian cancer. The CDR3 nucleotides read TGTGCCTGGAGTGTACCAGTGGGGCGACCCAATGAAAAACTGTTTTTT. Translation: CAWSVPVGRPNEKLFF.